This entry features one TCR beta chain sequence. The antigen remains undetermined. This sample is drawn from a study of T-cell memory formation after mild COVID-19. From the 5' RACE reads, TCRdb called clonotypes with MiXCR, one entry per CDR3 protein. Of a few hundred thousand distinct CDR3 sequences in the sample, approximately 23% are singletons; the top ten hold 9.5% to 15%. The germline V gene has CDR1 LGHNA and CDR2 YSLEER. The ends were cut back, 4 bases at V and 4 bases at J, with 5 bases in the middle. This CDR3 is 13 amino acids long. The study, taken as a whole, reports: Some SARS-CoV-2-responding clones were already detected in memory before infection.

The sample consisted of PBMCs or a T cell subset sorted from them (not recorded which). The chain is built from TRBV4-3 and TRBJ2-6, with D hard to call. The TCR was taken from an adult woman who had mild COVID-19 (a few samples of this study predate the infection). Cell type and time point are not known. The CDR3 sequence is CASSPEGANVLTF. The CDR3 DNA is TGCGCCAGCAGCCCTGAAGGGGCCAACGTCCTGACTTTC.